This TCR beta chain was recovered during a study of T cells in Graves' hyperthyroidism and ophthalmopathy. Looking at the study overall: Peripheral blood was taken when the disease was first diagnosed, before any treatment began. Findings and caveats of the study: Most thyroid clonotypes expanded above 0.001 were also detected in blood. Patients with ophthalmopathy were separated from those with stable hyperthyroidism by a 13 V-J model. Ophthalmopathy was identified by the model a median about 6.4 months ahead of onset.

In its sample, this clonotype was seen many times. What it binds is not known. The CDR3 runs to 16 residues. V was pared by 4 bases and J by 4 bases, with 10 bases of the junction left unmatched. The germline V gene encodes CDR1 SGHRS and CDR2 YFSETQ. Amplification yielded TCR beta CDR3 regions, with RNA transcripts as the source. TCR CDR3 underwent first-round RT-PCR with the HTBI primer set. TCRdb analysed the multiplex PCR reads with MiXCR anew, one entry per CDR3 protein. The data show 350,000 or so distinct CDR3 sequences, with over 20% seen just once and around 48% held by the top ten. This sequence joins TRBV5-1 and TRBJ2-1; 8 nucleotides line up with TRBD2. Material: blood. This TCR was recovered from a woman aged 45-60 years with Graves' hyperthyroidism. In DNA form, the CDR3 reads TGCGCCAGCAGCCTAAAAGTGTTAGCGGGGTACAATGAGCAGTTCTTC. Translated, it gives CASSLKVLAGYNEQFF.